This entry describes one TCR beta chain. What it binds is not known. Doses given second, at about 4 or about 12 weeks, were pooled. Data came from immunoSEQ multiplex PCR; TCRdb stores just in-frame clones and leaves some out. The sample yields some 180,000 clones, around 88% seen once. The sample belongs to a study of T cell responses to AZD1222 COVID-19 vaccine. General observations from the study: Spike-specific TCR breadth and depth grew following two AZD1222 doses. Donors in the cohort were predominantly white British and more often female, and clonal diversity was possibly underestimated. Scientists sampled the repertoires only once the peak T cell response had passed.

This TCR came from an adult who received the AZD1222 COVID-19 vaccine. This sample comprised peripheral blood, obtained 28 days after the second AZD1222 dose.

Here the CDR3 DNA reads TGTGCCAGCACCCACGGGGTTTCCTACGAGCAGTACTTC. Its translation is CASTHGVSYEQYF. This rearrangement joins TRBV5-6 to TRBJ2-7; the D gene is possibly TRBD2 (5 bases). Germline V gene sequence: CDR1 SGHDT, CDR2 YYEEEE. Trimming removed 6 bases from V and 1 base from J, with 11 bases in between. This CDR3 contains 13 residues.